A selection of T cell receptor beta chains follows, all from one sample in a study of blood T cell repertoires in COVID-19. Here immunoSEQ multiplex PCR was the method, and the copy in TCRdb shows in-frame clones only, minus some. The sample yields about 140,000 clones, around 79% seen once. Sequenced: PBMCs or T cells enriched from blood (not recorded which). All receptors derive from a woman aged 45-59 years who had recovered from COVID-19. The CDR3 runs from the conserved cysteine through the conserved F or W. The D gene is left open where the match is weak. Clone size, where shown, is once, few, many, or a class for clones that have expanded.

D	V	size	J	CDR3	DNA
TRBD2	TRBV7-9	.	TRBJ2-1	CASSLDSGRSYNEQFF	TGTGCCAGCAGCTTAGACAGCGGGAGATCATACAATGAGCAGTTCTTC
.	TRBV7-3	.	TRBJ2-1	CASSPSRQAEEQFF	TGTGCCAGCAGCCCATCCCGTCAGGCTGAGGAGCAGTTCTTC
.	TRBV28	.	TRBJ1-5	CASSPPRGPQHF	TGTGCCAGCAGCCCCCCCCGGGGGCCCCAGCATTTT
TRBD1	TRBV5-1	few	TRBJ2-7	CASSIGQGESDEQYF	TGCGCCAGCAGCATAGGGCAGGGGGAGTCGGACGAGCAGTACTTC
.	TRBV29-1	.	TRBJ1-1	CSGGQSTEAFF	TGCAGCGGAGGACAGTCGACTGAAGCTTTCTTT
.	TRBV20-1	.	TRBJ2-1	CSARRSDEQFF	TGCAGTGCCCGTCGGAGCGATGAGCAGTTCTTC
TRBD2	TRBV10-1	few	TRBJ2-3	CASSVLAGALADTQYF	TGCGCCAGCAGTGTTCTAGCGGGGGCCCTCGCAGATACGCAGTATTTT
.	TRBV7-9	.	TRBJ2-2	CASSAVQINTGELFF	TGTGCCAGCAGCGCCGTACAGATTAACACCGGGGAGCTGTTTTTT
.	TRBV29-1	.	TRBJ1-1	CSVDKVEVTEAFF	TGCAGCGTTGATAAGGTGGAGGTCACTGAAGCTTTCTTT
.	TRBV7-9	.	TRBJ1-2	CASSLEQGNYGYTF	TGTGCCAGCAGCTTAGAACAGGGTAACTATGGCTACACCTTC
TRBD2	TRBV7-2	.	TRBJ2-1	CASSLRRGGPEQFF	TGTGCCAGCAGCTTACGGCGGGGGGGCCCTGAGCAGTTCTTC
.	TRBV9	once	TRBJ2-1	CASSATLANSYNEQFF	TGTGCCAGCAGCGCAACCCTCGCTAACTCCTACAATGAGCAGTTCTTC
TRBD1	TRBV13	.	TRBJ1-3	CASSGPGQGALSGNTIYF	TGTGCCAGCAGCGGGCCGGGACAGGGGGCGCTTTCTGGAAACACCATATATTTT